The clone carrying this T cell receptor (beta chain) was counted a few times. The antigen remains unidentified. The data originate from a study of T cell repertoires in cytomegalovirus infection. Study overall: Used in the study were CMV epitopes, some recently identified and HLA-C-restricted, others well-studied and HLA-B-restricted. Public TCR beta signature analysis indicated the presence of both CMV infection and matching HLA type.

Study results and limitations: People with CMV and the relevant HLA were identified by cumulative public TCR beta family frequency. There were HLA-C-restricted CMV-specific TCR beta clonotypes dominating the ex vivo response.

Each CDR3 protein gets one entry after TCRdb re-called the reads with MiXCR. The table shows around 95,000 distinct CDR3 sequences, with about 31% occurring only once. CDR3 length equals 15 residues. V lost 2 bases, J lost 0 bases, and 8 bases lay in between. The V gene's germline CDR1 is SGHNT and CDR2 YENEEA. V usage is TRBV11-3 and J usage is TRBJ1-5, with D perhaps TRBD1 (5 bases). The origin of this receptor is a human donor in good health (CMV status not recorded). Some clones in this sample may be carry-over from other donors' samples. The specimen comprised CD8+ T cells from cultured PBMCs, sampled from culture after CMV antigen stimulation. CDR3 residues: CASSLRGYSNQPQHF. CDR3 nucleotide sequence: TGTGCCAGCAGCTTAAGGGGTTATAGCAATCAGCCCCAGCATTTT. Based on the CDR3 plus reference TRBV11-3 and TRBJ1-5, the full variable domain is EAGVVQSPRYKIIEKKQPVAFWCNPISGHNTLYWYLQNLGQGPELLIRYENEEAVDDSQLPKDRFSAERLKGVDSTLKIQPAELGDSAVYLCASSLRGYSNQPQHFGDGTRLSIL.